This T cell receptor beta chain was documented in a study of human T cells and chemical hapten exposure. Methods used by the authors: Samples ranged from roughly 23,224 to 700,000 TCRs, with a median of 95,638. TCRdb reprocessed the RACE reads with MiXCR, giving one entry per CDR3 protein. V and J calls and clone size were set by TCRdb, not the authors. Here the sample spans 200,000 to 300,000 distinct CDR3 sequences, approximately 8.6% being singletons. This clonotype was seen ten or more times. Trimming removed 6 bases from V and 1 base from J, with 8 bases in between. The CDR3 contains 13 residues. Time point in this sample: pre-sensitization, week 0. Treatment in this sample: therapeutic diphenylcyclopropenone sensitization with weekly scalp DPC.

The V call is TRBV12-3 or TRBV12-4, the J call TRBJ2-3, with D uncertain. The specimen comprised whole blood, sampled in connection with sensitization to the hapten diphenylcyclopropenone (DPC). This receptor was taken from a woman in her thirties or forties with alopecia areata. Some clones in this sample may be carry-over from other donors' samples. This chain's CDR3 is CASSPSGTDTQYF. In DNA form, the CDR3 reads TGTGCCAGCAGCCCTAGTGGCACAGATACGCAGTATTTT.